The 10 T cell receptor beta chains presented below share a single source sample, sequenced in a study of a mutant IDH1 vaccine in newly diagnosed glioma. For these receptors, no antigen is known. The table came from immunoSEQ multiplex PCR; TCRdb's copy has only in-frame clones and leaves some out. The table shows 40,000 or so clones, with 82% occurring only once. Regarding time point: week 47, end of study. What each vaccine dose contained was 300 ug of mutant IDH1 20-mer peptide, accompanied by topical imiquimod. The sequenced sample was PBMCs, obtained from a glioma patient whose treatment included an IDH1 peptide vaccine. The origin of the receptors is a man aged 18 to 30 with glioma. Some clones in this sample may be carry-over from other donors' samples.

The chain links TRBV4-3 to TRBJ1-3; a possible D gene is TRBD1 (6 bases). The germline V gene encodes CDR1 LGHNA and CDR2 YSLEER. The CDR3 is 16 residues long. Trimming took 0 bases from V and 3 from J, leaving 12 bases between them. The CDR3 loop is CASSQEADSLGNTIYF. The CDR3 DNA is TGCGCCAGCAGCCAAGAAGCGGACAGTCTTGGAAACACCATATATTTT.

This chain joins TRBV30 and TRBJ2-7; maybe TRBD1 (5 bases). Trimming removed 0 bases at V and 7 bases at J, with 13 bases between. The germline gives CDR1 GTSNPN, CDR2 SVGIG (reference sequence). The CDR3 spans 13 residues. CDR3 sequence: CAWSVLWGLEQYF. The CDR3 coding sequence is TGTGCCTGGAGTGTACTATGGGGCCTAGAGCAGTACTTC. Variable domain in full (rest from reference TRBV30 and TRBJ2-7): SQTIHQWPATLVQPVGSPLSLECTVEGTSNPNLYWYRQAAGRGLQLLFYSVGIGQISSEVPQNLSASRPQDRQFILSSKKLLLSDSGFYLCAWSVLWGLEQYFGPGTRLTVT.

The chain couples TRBV7-9 to TRBJ1-4, with D possibly TRBD1 on 6 matching bases. CDR1 and CDR2 from the germline V gene are SEHNR and FQNEAQ (reference sequence). The CDR3 contains 13 residues. The ends were cut back, 5 bases at V and 11 bases at J, with 15 bases in the middle. The chain's CDR3 is CASSHPGGPKLFF. For the CDR3, the DNA is TGTGCCAGCAGCCACCCCGGGGGGCCGAAACTGTTTTTT.

The V call is TRBV4-3, the J call TRBJ1-1; D gene unclear. The CDR3 contains 15 residues. Per germline, CDR1 LGHNA and CDR2 YSLEER. Trimming pared 0 bases from V and 1 base from J, leaving 9 bases between. CDR3 sequence (DNA): TGCGCCAGCAGCCAAGAAGGACGAGGGAACACTGAAGCTTTCTTT. As protein: CASSQEGRGNTEAFF.

The genes are TRBV4-3 and TRBJ2-1; D is perhaps TRBD1 (5 bases). CDR1 and CDR2 (germline): LGHNA, YSLEER. The CDR3 is 15 residues long. V lost 1 base to trimming and J lost 1 base, with 8 bases between them. The CDR3 reads CASSQGPGSYNEQFF. CDR3 nucleotides: TGCGCCAGCAGCCAAGGCCCAGGGTCCTACAATGAGCAGTTCTTC.

The chain carries TRBV4-2 and TRBJ1-1; D gene uncertain. Germline V lookup: CDR1 LGHNA, CDR2 YNFKEQ. Trimming took 3 bases from V and 2 from J, leaving 13 bases between them. The CDR3 runs to 15 residues. CDR3 DNA: TGTGCCAGCAGCCAGGCCGCGTGGGGAAACACTGAAGCTTTCTTT. Encoded protein: CASSQAAWGNTEAFF.

This chain uses TRBV18 with TRBJ1-5, with D possibly matching TRBD1 (5 bases). The V end lost 5 bases, the J end lost 4 bases, and 12 bases lay between the germline ends. CDR3 size: 14 residues. Germline-derived CDR1 and CDR2 are KGHSH and LQKENI. In DNA form, the CDR3 reads TGTGCCAGCTCAGGGGACGTTACAAATCAGCCCCAGCATTTT. It is translated as CASSGDVTNQPQHF.

The rearrangement uses TRBV6-5 and TRBJ2-1, with D unclear. Looked up from germline, CDR1 is MNHEY and CDR2 is SVGAGI. Trimming removed 10 bases at V and 12 bases at J, with 13 bases between. CDR3 size: 10 residues. The CDR3 loop reads CAIAKRVQFF. In nucleotides, the CDR3 is TGTGCCATCGCAAAACGTGTGCAGTTCTTC.

This clone was counted a single time. The chain joins TRBV5-8 to TRBJ1-6; the match to TRBD1 covers 8 bases. V lost 7 bases, J lost 0 bases, and 6 bases stayed unmatched. Looked up from germline, CDR1 is SGHTS and CDR2 is YDEGEE. The CDR3 covers 16 residues. The CDR3 DNA is TGTGCCAGCCGAAACAGGGGGAGCTCCTATAATTCACCCCTCCACTTT. It is translated as CASRNRGSSYNSPLHF.

The V and J genes are TRBV6-1 and TRBJ1-2, with no clear D. The CDR3 extends over 15 amino acids. Germline V gives CDR1 MNHNS, CDR2 SASEGT. V lost 0 bases and J 5 bases, leaving 13 bases between the germline ends. The DNA for the CDR3 is TGTGCCAGCAGTGAAGCGCTACGGGAAGGGTATGGCTACACCTTC. Translating gives CASSEALREGYGYTF.